This record concerns one TCR beta chain sequence. These data come from a study of blood T cell repertoires in COVID-19. The wider study: The United States, Italy and Spain provided the acute and convalescent COVID-19 samples.

Produced via immunoSEQ multiplex PCR; TCRdb's table is partial and in-frame only. Among approximately 41,000 clones listed, roughly 88% were seen once. With 5 bases clipped from V and 8 bases from J, the junction kept 6 bases outside the gene matches. The CDR3 is 13 amino acids. Germline lookup yields CDR1 SGHTA and CDR2 FQGTGA. The TCR sequence derives from a woman aged 40 to 50 with acute or convalescent COVID-19. Material: peripheral blood. The chain joins TRBV7-3 to TRBJ1-1; 9 nucleotides line up with TRBD1. The CDR3 DNA reads TGTGCCAGCAGCGGACAGGGGCTGAGGGAAGCTTTCTTT. It specifies CASSGQGLREAFF.